Included here is one T cell receptor beta chain sequence, with context. Measured with immunoSEQ multiplex PCR; TCRdb has only the in-frame clones, and not every one. Here the sample spans about 48,000 clones, 70% to 90% being singletons. The ends were cut back, 3 bases at V and 8 bases at J, with 7 bases in the middle. CDR1 and CDR2 (germline): SEHNR, FQNEAQ (reference sequence). The CDR3 length is 11 residues. The record originates from a study of blood T cell repertoires in COVID-19. The chain combines TRBV7-9 with TRBJ1-2; unclear D gene. The specimen was peripheral blood. The receptor was derived from a woman older than 75 with acute or convalescent COVID-19. The DNA for the CDR3 is TGTGCCAGCAGCTTGGAGCGGGGCTACACCTTC. This encodes CASSLERGYTF.